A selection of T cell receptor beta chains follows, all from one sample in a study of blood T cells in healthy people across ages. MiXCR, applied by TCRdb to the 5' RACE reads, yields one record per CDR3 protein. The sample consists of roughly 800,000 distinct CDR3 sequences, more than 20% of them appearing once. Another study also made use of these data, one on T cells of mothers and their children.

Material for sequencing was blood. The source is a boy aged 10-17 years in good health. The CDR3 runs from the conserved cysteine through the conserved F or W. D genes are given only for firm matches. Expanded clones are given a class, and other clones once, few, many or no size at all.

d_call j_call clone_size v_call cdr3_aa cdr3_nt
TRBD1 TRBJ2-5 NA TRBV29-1 CSKGQGTRRTQETQYF TGCAGCAAGGGACAGGGGACACGGAGGACCCAAGAGACCCAGTACTTC
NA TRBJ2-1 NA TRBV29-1 CSVEVGRDEQFF TGCAGCGTTGAAGTGGGTAGGGATGAGCAGTTCTTC
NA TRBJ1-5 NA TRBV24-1 CATSFPDTYSNQPQHF TGTGCCACCAGTTTTCCGGACACCTATAGCAATCAGCCCCAGCATTTT
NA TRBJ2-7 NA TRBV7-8 CASSPHHDRTVPGEQYF TGTGCCAGCAGCCCTCATCACGACCGAACGGTTCCCGGGGAGCAGTACTTC
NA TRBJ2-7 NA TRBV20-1 CSAREGRGSHEQYF TGCAGTGCTAGAGAGGGCAGGGGTTCGCACGAGCAGTACTTC
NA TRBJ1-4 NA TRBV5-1 CASSRVSPSNEKLFF TGCGCCAGCAGCCGGGTGTCCCCAAGTAATGAAAAACTGTTTTTT
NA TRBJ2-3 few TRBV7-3 CASSLNGVSTDTQYF TGTGCCAGCAGCTTAAACGGGGTTAGCACAGATACGCAGTATTTT
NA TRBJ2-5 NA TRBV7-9 CASSLLGSLPETQYF TGTGCCAGCAGCTTATTAGGCAGTCTGCCGGAGACCCAGTACTTC
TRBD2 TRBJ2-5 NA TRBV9 CASSGPSGLAGVETQYF TGTGCCAGCAGCGGACCTTCGGGACTAGCGGGAGTGGAGACCCAGTACTTC
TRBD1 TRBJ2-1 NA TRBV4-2 CASSQEDRGFNEQFF TGTGCCAGCAGCCAAGAGGACAGGGGGTTTAATGAGCAGTTCTTC
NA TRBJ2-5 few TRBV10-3 CAISVDGDREQYF TGTGCCATCAGTGTAGACGGGGATCGGGAGCAGTACTTC
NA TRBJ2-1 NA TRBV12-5 CASGLVLSRDTFNEQFF TGTGCTAGTGGTTTGGTACTAAGTAGGGACACATTCAATGAGCAGTTCTTC
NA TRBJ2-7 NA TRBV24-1 CATSDSGDSYEQYF TGTGCCACCAGTGATTCGGGGGACTCCTACGAGCAGTACTTC
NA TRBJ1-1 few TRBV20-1 CSSRYGTEAFF TGCAGCAGTAGGTACGGGACTGAAGCTTTCTTT
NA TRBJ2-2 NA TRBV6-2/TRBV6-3 CASSRNPRAGELFF TGTGCCAGCAGCCGAAACCCTAGGGCCGGGGAGCTGTTTTTT
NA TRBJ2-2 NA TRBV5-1 CASSLVGGRTETGELFF TGCGCCAGCAGCTTGGTTGGCGGTCGAACGGAAACCGGGGAGCTGTTTTTT
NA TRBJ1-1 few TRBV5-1 CASSLDPGDTEAFF TGCGCCAGCAGCTTGGATCCGGGTGACACTGAAGCTTTCTTT
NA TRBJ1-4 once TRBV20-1 CSAIGQSEKLFF TGCAGTGCAATAGGACAGTCTGAAAAACTGTTTTTT
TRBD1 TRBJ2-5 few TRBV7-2 CASSLEVAGGPRDQYF TGTGCCAGCAGCTTAGAGGTTGCAGGGGGACCGAGGGACCAGTACTTC
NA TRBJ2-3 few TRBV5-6 CASSPPGAVKDTQYF TGTGCCAGCAGCCCCCCGGGGGCCGTGAAAGATACGCAGTATTTT
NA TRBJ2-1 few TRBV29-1 CSVEEISNEQFF TGCAGCGTTGAAGAGATTTCCAATGAGCAGTTCTTC
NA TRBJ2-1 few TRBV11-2 CASSFLVEQFF TGTGCCAGCAGCTTCCTGGTTGAGCAGTTCTTC
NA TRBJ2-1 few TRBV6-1 CASSEIRGDEQFF TGTGCCAGCAGTGAAATTAGGGGCGATGAGCAGTTCTTC
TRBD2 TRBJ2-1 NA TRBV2 CASRGLAGGPVYNEQFF TGTGCCAGCAGGGGACTAGCGGGAGGGCCCGTCTACAATGAGCAGTTCTTC
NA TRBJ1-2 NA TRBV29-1 CSVVEGGYTF TGCAGCGTTGTCGAGGGGGGCTACACCTTC
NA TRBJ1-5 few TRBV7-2 CASSIAALNQPQHF TGTGCCAGCAGCATAGCGGCTCTTAATCAGCCCCAGCATTTT
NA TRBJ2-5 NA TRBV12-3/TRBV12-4 CASSAPLDEKETQYF TGTGCCAGCAGTGCCCCCTTGGACGAAAAAGAGACCCAGTACTTC
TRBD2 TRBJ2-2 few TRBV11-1 CASSPSFTSANTGELFF TGTGCCAGCAGCCCGTCCTTCACTAGCGCTAACACCGGGGAGCTGTTTTTT
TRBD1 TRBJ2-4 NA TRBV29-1 CSVGMPTDRVGAKNIQYF TGCAGCGTTGGGATGCCAACGGACAGGGTCGGAGCCAAAAACATTCAGTACTTC
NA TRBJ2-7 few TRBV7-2 CASTFGRSYEQYF TGTGCCAGCACCTTTGGACGGTCCTACGAGCAGTACTTC
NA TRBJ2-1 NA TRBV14 CASSRGRTFEQFF TGTGCCAGCAGCAGGGGACGGACTTTCGAGCAGTTCTTC
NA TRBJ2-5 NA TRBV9 CASSAPPGPQETQYF TGTGCCAGCAGCGCCCCGCCGGGACCCCAAGAGACCCAGTACTTC
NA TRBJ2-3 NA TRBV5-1 CASSPYLTDTQYF TGCGCCAGCAGCCCTTACTTGACAGATACGCAGTATTTT
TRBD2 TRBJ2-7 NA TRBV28 CASRSGSNLYEQYF TGTGCCAGCAGAAGCGGGAGTAACCTCTACGAGCAGTACTTC
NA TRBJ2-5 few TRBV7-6 CASSPGTTQYF TGTGCCAGCAGCCCAGGGACAACCCAGTACTTC
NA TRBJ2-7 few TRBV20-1 CSATPHSVDEQYF TGCAGTGCTACCCCACATAGTGTGGACGAGCAGTACTTC
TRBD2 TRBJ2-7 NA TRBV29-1 CSVGLAPFYEQYF TGCAGCGTTGGACTAGCCCCTTTCTACGAGCAGTACTTC